This is a list of T cell receptor beta chains from one sample in a study of cytomegalovirus exposure and HLA in healthy donors. The data were produced by immunoSEQ multiplex PCR, yet TCRdb's version contains in-frame clones alone and is incomplete. The sample yields 120,000 or so clones, roughly 83% seen once. Sequencing used PBMCs. The receptors were gathered from a man in his late teens or twenties in good health and CMV-seronegative. The CDR3 runs from the conserved cysteine through the conserved F or W. A D gene is named only where the DNA matches it firmly. Size is stated for part of the rows, as once, few or many counts, or as a class when the clone is expanded.

V	J	size	D	DNA	CDR3
TRBV4-2	TRBJ2-1	.	TRBD2	TGTGCCAGCAGCCTCGGGACTAGCGGTAACAATGAGCAGTTCTTC	CASSLGTSGNNEQFF
TRBV6-1	TRBJ2-2	.	.	TGTGCCAGCAGGTCTACAGGGCGAACCGGGGAGCTGTTTTTT	CASRSTGRTGELFF
TRBV5-4	TRBJ2-7	.	TRBD2	TGTGCCTCCTCGTCGCGGGGGGAGCAGTACTTC	CASSSRGEQYF
TRBV28	TRBJ1-5	.	.	TGTGCCAGCAGTTCAAAGCCTAAAATGAATGCCATCAATCAGCCCCAGCATTTT	CASSSKPKMNAINQPQHF
TRBV11-2	TRBJ2-1	.	TRBD2	TGTGCCAGCAGCCCCACTAGCGGGAGATACAATGAGCAGTTCTTC	CASSPTSGRYNEQFF
TRBV6-5	TRBJ1-4	.	TRBD1	TGTGCCAGCAGGGGGACAGCCAGTAATGAAAAACTGTTTTTT	CASRGTASNEKLFF
TRBV5-4	TRBJ2-3	.	.	TGTGCCAGTCACCTCCCCGGAAGGGGGGGAGATACGCAGTATTTT	CASHLPGRGGDTQYF
TRBV6-6	TRBJ1-1	.	TRBD1	TGTGCCACAAAAGGTCAGGGGGCGCGGGGTTGGGCTTTCTTT	CATKGQGARGWAFF
TRBV10-3	TRBJ1-2	.	TRBD1	TGTGCCATCAGTGAAGGCAGGGGGTGGAATGGCTACACCTTC	CAISEGRGWNGYTF
TRBV6-6	TRBJ2-2	.	.	TGTGCCTACCTGGCAGCCGGGGAGCTGTTTTTT	CAYLAAGELFF
TRBV28	TRBJ1-1	.	.	TGTGCCAGCAGCCAAATCGCAGGGGCCCCTAACACTGAAGCTTTCTTT	CASSQIAGAPNTEAFF
TRBV6-5	TRBJ2-1	.	TRBD2	TGTGCCAGCAGGGGGCGGGAGAGGCACAATGAGCAGTTCTTC	CASRGRERHNEQFF
TRBV6-6	TRBJ2-2	.	.	TGTGCCAGTACTGTGACCGGGGAGCTGTTTTTT	CASTVTGELFF
TRBV2	TRBJ1-1	few	.	TGTGCCAGCAGTGAAGCAGGAGTCACTGAAGCTTTCTTT	CASSEAGVTEAFF
TRBV6-5	TRBJ2-7	.	.	TGTGCCAGCAGGAGGACTGCCTCCTACGAGCAGTACTTC	CASRRTASYEQYF
TRBV6-5	TRBJ2-1	.	TRBD2	TGTGCCAGCAGTTATTGGCGGGAGGCCAATGAGCAGTTCTTC	CASSYWREANEQFF
TRBV7-3	TRBJ2-3	.	.	TGTGCCAGCGCAAGGGAGGCTTTCGTCCCAGATACGCAGTATTTT	CASAREAFVPDTQYF
TRBV5-1	TRBJ1-2	.	.	TGCGCCAGCAGCTTGGAGGGGACAACTAACTATGGCTACACCTTC	CASSLEGTTNYGYTF
TRBV9	TRBJ1-6	.	.	TGTGCCAGCAGCGTATCATCGGTTTCACCCCTCCACTTT	CASSVSSVSPLHF
TRBV4-1	TRBJ2-5	.	.	TGCGCCAGCAGAGCTAGGGACTGGCAAGAGACCCAGTACTTC	CASRARDWQETQYF
TRBV19	TRBJ1-5	.	.	TGTGCCAGTCAACTCAGGGGATCCAATCAGCCCCAGCATTTT	CASQLRGSNQPQHF
TRBV9	TRBJ2-1	.	TRBD2	TGTGCCAGCAGCGCATACCATGCTAGCGGGAGTGTAAATGAGCAGTTCTTC	CASSAYHASGSVNEQFF
TRBV4-1	TRBJ2-1	.	TRBD2	TGCGCCAGCAGCCACTTAGCGGGTACCTCCTACAATGAGCAGTTCTTC	CASSHLAGTSYNEQFF
TRBV19	TRBJ1-5	.	TRBD1	TGTGCCAGTAGTACCCCGGGACAGAGTAGCAATCAGCCCCAGCATTTT	CASSTPGQSSNQPQHF
TRBV5-3	TRBJ2-7	.	TRBD1	TGTGCCAGAAGCTGCGTAATACGGACAGGGGAATGGAGCTCCTACGAGCAGTACTTC	CARSCVIRTGEWSSYEQYF
TRBV4-3	TRBJ2-7	.	.	TGCGCCAGCAGCCCAAATCTAGCCTACGAGCAGTACTTC	CASSPNLAYEQYF
TRBV7-2	TRBJ2-7	.	TRBD2	TGTGCCAGCAACCCGACTAGCGAAACCTACGAGCAGTACTTC	CASNPTSETYEQYF
TRBV28	TRBJ2-5	.	.	TGTGCCAGCAGTTCGCAAGAGACCCAGTACTTC	CASSSQETQYF
TRBV7-2	TRBJ2-3	few	TRBD2	TGTGCCAGCAGCTTAGGCACTAGCGGGAGCGCCACAGATACGCAGTATTTT	CASSLGTSGSATDTQYF
TRBV10-2	TRBJ2-3	.	TRBD2	TGCGCCAGCAGCGATACAGCGGGAAAGACAGATACGCAGTATTTT	CASSDTAGKTDTQYF
TRBV10-3	TRBJ1-1	once	.	TGTGCCACTAGGGACTCGGCCTCGGGTGGAGCTTTCTTT	CATRDSASGGAFF
TRBV6-6	TRBJ2-5	.	TRBD2	TGTGCCAGCAGTTTCGGACTAGAAGAGACCCAGTACTTC	CASSFGLEETQYF
TRBV27	TRBJ2-2	.	.	TGTGCCAGCAGATGGACCGGGGGAACCGGGGAGCTGTTTTTT	CASRWTGGTGELFF